This TCR beta chain was obtained from a study of shared clonotypes between healthy human individuals. Study-wide points: Clonotype sharing among the donors was expected to vary with sequencing depth.

As to this clone: Its antigen remains unidentified.

Naive CD8 populations comprised CD45RO-negative cells positively selected for CCR7, excluding terminally differentiated effector memory CD45RA+ cells. Once extracted for a subset, genomic DNA was divided evenly among several immunoSEQ plates. Measured with immunoSEQ multiplex PCR; TCRdb has only the in-frame clones, and not every one. This table holds some 630,000 clones, approximately 96% found once. This clonotype was obtained from a woman aged 30 to 39 in good health. The sample was naive CD8+ T cells sorted from blood.

CDR3 DNA: TGTGCCAGCAGTCCGGCGGGAGGTTACAATGAGCAGTTCTTC. Its translation: CASSPAGGYNEQFF. The V and J genes are TRBV6-5 and TRBJ2-1; 8 nucleotides match TRBD2. The CDR3 totals 14 residues. The V segment lost 5 bases and the J segment 4 bases; nucleotides outside the gene matches: 4. Looked up from germline, CDR1 is MNHEY and CDR2 is SVGAGI.